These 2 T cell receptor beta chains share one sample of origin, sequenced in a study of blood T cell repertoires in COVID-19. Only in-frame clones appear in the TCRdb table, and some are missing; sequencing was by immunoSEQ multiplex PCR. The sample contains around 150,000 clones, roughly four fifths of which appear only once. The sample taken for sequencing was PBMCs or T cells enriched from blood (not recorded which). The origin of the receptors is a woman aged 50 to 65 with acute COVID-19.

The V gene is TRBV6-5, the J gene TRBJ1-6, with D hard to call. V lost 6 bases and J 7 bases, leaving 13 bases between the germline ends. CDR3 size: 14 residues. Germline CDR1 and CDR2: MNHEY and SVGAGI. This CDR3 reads CASREGRGNSPLHF. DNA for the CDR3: TGTGCCAGCAGAGAGGGTAGAGGGAATTCACCCCTCCACTTT.

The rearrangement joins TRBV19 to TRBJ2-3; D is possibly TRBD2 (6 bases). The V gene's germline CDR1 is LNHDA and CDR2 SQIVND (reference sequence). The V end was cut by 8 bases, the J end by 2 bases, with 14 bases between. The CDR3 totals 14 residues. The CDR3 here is CASRDFQTTDTQYF. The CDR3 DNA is TGTGCCAGTCGGGACTTTCAAACCACAGATACGCAGTATTTT. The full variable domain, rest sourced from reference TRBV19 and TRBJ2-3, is DGGITQSPKYLFRKEGQNVTLSCEQNLNHDAMYWYRQDPGQGLRLIYYSQIVNDFQKGDIAEGYSVSREKKESFPLTVTSAQKNPTAFYLCASRDFQTTDTQYFGPGTRLTVL.